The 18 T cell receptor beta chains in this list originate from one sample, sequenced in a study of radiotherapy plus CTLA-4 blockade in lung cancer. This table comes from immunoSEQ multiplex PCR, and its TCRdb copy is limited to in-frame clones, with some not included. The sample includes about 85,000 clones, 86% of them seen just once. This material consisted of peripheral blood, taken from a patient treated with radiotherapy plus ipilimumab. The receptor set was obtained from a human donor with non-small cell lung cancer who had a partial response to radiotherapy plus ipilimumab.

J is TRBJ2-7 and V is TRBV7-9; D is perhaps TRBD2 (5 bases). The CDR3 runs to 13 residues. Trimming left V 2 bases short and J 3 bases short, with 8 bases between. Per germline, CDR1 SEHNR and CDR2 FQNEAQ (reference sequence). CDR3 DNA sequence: TGTGCCAGCAGCTTACCCAGCGGCTACGAGCAGTACTTC. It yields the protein CASSLPSGYEQYF.

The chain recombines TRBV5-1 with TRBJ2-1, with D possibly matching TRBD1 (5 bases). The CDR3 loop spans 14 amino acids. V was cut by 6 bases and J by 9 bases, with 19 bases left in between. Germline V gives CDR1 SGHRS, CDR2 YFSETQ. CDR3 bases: TGCGCCAGCATCCCGGGCCCTAATAGGGGTGAGCAGTTCTTC. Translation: CASIPGPNRGEQFF.

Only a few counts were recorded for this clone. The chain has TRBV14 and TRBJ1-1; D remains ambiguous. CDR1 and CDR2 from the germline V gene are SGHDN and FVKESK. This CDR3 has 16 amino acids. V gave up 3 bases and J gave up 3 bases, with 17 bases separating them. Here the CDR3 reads CASSQAKVLLHTEAFF. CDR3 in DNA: TGTGCCAGCAGCCAGGCCAAGGTCCTACTACACACTGAAGCTTTCTTT.

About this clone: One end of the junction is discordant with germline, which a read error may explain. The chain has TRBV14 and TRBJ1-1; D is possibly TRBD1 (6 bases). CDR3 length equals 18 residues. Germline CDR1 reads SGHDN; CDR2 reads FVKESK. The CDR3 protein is CASSQEGRTGTLNTGAFF. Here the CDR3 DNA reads TGTGCCAGCAGCCAAGAGGGGAGAACCGGGACACTGAACACTGGAGCTTTCTTT.

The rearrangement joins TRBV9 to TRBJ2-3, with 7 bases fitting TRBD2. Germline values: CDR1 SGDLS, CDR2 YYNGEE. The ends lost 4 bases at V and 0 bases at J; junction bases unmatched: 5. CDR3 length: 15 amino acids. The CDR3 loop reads CASSPDGGSTDTQYF. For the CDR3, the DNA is TGTGCCAGCAGCCCAGACGGGGGGAGCACAGATACGCAGTATTTT.

CDR3 in DNA: TGTGCCACCGTGCTAGGGGGTACAGGGGGCACAGATACGCAGTATTTT. This sequence encodes CATVLGGTGGTDTQYF. The genes are TRBV15 and TRBJ2-3; 7 positions match TRBD1. The V gene's germline CDR1 is LNHNV and CDR2 YYDKDF (reference sequence). V lost 8 bases to trimming and J lost 1 base; unmatched junction nucleotides: 12. The CDR3 covers 16 residues.

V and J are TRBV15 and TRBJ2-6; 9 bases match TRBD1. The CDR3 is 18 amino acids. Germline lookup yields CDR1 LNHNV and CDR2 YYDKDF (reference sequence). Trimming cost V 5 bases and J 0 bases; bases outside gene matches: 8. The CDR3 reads CATSPRTGVLSGANVLTF. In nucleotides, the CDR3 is TGTGCCACCAGCCCGCGGACAGGGGTCCTCTCTGGGGCCAACGTCCTGACTTTC.

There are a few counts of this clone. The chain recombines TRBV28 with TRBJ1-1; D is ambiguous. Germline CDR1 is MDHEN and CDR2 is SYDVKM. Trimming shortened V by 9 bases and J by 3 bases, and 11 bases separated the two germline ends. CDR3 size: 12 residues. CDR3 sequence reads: CASLVGDTEAFF. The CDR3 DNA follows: TGTGCCAGTCTCGTCGGGGACACTGAAGCTTTCTTT.

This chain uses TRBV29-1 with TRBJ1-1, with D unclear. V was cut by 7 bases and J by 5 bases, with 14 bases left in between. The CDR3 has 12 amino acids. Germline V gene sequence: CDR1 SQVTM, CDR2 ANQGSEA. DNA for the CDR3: TGCAGCGCCCACAAGACTGGGACTGAAGCTTTCTTT. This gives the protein CSAHKTGTEAFF.

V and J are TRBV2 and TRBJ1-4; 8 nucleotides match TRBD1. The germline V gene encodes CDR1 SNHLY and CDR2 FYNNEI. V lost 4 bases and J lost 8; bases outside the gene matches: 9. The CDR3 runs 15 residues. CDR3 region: CASSGNRGAYEKLFF. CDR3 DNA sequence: TGTGCCAGCAGTGGAAACAGGGGGGCCTACGAAAAACTGTTTTTT.

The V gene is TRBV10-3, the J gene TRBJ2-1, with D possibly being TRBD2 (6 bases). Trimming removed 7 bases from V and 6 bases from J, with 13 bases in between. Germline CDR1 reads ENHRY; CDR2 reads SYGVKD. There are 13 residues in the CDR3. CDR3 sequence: CAIKEAGSNEQFF. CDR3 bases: TGTGCCATCAAGGAGGCCGGGAGCAATGAGCAGTTCTTC.

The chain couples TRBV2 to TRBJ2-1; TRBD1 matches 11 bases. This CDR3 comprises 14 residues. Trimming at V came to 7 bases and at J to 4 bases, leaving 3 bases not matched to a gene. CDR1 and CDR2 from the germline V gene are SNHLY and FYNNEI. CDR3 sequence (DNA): TGTGCCAGCAATCGGGACAGGGGGTACAATGAGCAGTTCTTC. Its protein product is CASNRDRGYNEQFF.

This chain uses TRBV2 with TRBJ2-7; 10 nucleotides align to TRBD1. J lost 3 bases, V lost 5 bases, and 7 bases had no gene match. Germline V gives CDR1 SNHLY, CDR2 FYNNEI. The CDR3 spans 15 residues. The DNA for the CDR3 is TGTGCCAGCAGTTTACCGGGACAGGGGAGCTACGAGCAGTACGTC. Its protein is CASSLPGQGSYEQYV.

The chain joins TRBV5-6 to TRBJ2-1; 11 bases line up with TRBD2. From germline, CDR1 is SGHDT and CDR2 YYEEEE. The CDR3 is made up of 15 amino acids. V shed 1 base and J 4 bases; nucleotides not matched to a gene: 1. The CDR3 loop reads CASSLLAGGYNEQFF. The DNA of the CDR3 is TGTGCCAGCAGCTTGCTAGCGGGAGGATACAATGAGCAGTTCTTC.

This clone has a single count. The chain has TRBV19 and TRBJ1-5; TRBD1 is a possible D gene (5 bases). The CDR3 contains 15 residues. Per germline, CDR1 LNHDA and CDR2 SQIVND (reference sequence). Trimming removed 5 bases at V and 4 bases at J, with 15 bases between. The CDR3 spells CASSSGVSKNQPQHF. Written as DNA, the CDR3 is TGTGCCAGTAGTTCGGGGGTCAGTAAAAATCAGCCCCAGCATTTT.

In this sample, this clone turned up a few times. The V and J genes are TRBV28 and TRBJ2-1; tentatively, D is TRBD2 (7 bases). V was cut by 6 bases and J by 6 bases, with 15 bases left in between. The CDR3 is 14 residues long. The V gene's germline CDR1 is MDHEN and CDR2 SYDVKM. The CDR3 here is CASRLGGVSNEQFF. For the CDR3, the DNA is TGTGCCAGCAGGCTAGGGGGGGTCAGCAATGAGCAGTTCTTC.

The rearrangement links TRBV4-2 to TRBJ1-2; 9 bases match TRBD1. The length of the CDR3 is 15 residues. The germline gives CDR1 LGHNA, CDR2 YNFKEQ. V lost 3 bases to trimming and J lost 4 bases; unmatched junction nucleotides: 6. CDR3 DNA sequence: TGTGCCAGCAGCCAGGGGGGACAGGGTTTCTATGGCTACACCTTC. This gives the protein CASSQGGQGFYGYTF.

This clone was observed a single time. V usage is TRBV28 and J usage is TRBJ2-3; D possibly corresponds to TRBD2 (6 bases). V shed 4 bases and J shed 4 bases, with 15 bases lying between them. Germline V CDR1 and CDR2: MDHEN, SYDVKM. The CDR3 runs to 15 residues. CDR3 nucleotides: TGTGCCAGCAGTTCCCAGACTAGGTATCCAGATACGCAGTATTTT. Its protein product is CASSSQTRYPDTQYF.